Given below is one TCR beta chain in context. This table comes from immunoSEQ multiplex PCR, and its TCRdb copy is limited to in-frame clones, with some not included. The table shows around 80,000 clones, with about 80% occurring only once. If patients had autoimmune disease history or systemic immunosuppression, they were excluded. This sample was taken from a study of OX40 agonist ivuxolimab in advanced cancers. Across the whole study: In this cohort, patients received ivuxolimab, an agonistic anti-OX40 (CD134) antibody.

This sequence originates from an adult with an advanced solid tumor such as melanoma, head and neck, liver or kidney cancer. Here the sequenced sample was CD4+ or CD8+ T cells sorted from blood, taken in a trial of the OX40 agonist ivuxolimab.

As DNA, the CDR3 is TGTGCCAGCAGTTACCTTATGACAGGGAAAGAGACCCAGTACTTC. This gives the protein CASSYLMTGKETQYF. The rearrangement uses TRBV6-5 and TRBJ2-5; 7 bases are shared with TRBD1. Trimming took 2 bases from V and 3 from J; bases not matched to a gene: 6. Per the germline V gene, CDR1 is MNHEY and CDR2 is SVGAGI. This CDR3 is 15 amino acids long.